This T cell receptor (beta chain) was documented in a study of early T cells in non-severe SARS-CoV-2 infection. This clonotype was detected only a few times. The CDR3 sequence is 11 residues long. Trimming removed 3 bases at V and 7 bases at J, with 5 bases between. Germline V gene lookup returns CDR1 LGHDT and CDR2 YNNKEL (reference sequence). TCRdb redid the calling of the 5' RACE reads with MiXCR, one entry per CDR3 protein. This table has roughly 50,000 distinct CDR3 sequences, roughly 7.1% appearing once. The chain uses TRBV3-1 and TRBJ2-3; no clear D gene. This clonotype was obtained from an adult who was a healthcare worker with PCR-confirmed SARS-CoV-2 infection or an uninfected control (not recorded which). The starting material was whole blood, obtained at baseline. DNA of the CDR3: TGTGCCAGCAGCCAGCAGCATACGCAGTATTTT. Encoded protein: CASSQQHTQYF.